This T cell receptor beta chain was documented in a study of CXCR3-negative and CXCR3-positive naive CD8 T cells. Study observations and caveats: Naive CXCR3-positive and CXCR3-negative cells shared similar TRBV-TRBJ usage, unlike memory cells. Greater hydrophobicity was found in TRB CDR3s of CXCR3-positive naive cells than of CXCR3-negative naive cells.

About this clonotype itself: Its antigen is undetermined.

Per germline, CDR1 SQVTM and CDR2 ANQGSEA. This CDR3 region has 14 residues. All TRB cDNA libraries came from 5' RACE performed with UMI labels. For each CDR3 protein, TCRdb gives one entry from its re-call of the 5' RACE reads, without DNA. The table for this sample gives 4,500 to 6,000 distinct CDR3 sequences. This chain joins TRBV29-1 and TRBJ1-1. The sequencing sample was made of naive CXCR3+ CD8+ T cells from blood. Noted subset: CD45RO-CCR7+CD27+CD95- naive CD8+ T cells expressing CXCR3 (TNR3+). This receptor was taken from a human donor in good health. Some clones in this sample may be carry-over from other donors' samples. The CDR3 is CSVDLGILNTEAFF.